The 3 T cell receptor beta chains below were found in one sample sequenced in a study of blood T cell repertoires in COVID-19. Assay used: immunoSEQ multiplex PCR; TCRdb lists only in-frame clones, some missing. The sample shows roughly 41,000 clones, roughly nine tenths of them seen only once. Sequenced sample: PBMCs or T cells enriched from blood (not recorded which). The receptors derive from a woman between 50 and 59 years old who had recovered from COVID-19.

V usage is TRBV4-2 and J usage is TRBJ2-7, with TRBD2 identical over 11 bases. V trimming: 2 bases; J trimming: 5 bases; junction bases outside the gene matches: 5. Germline CDR1 LGHNA, CDR2 YNFKEQ. The CDR3 sequence is 15 residues long. Here the CDR3 DNA reads TGTGCCAGCAGCCAACAGGGACTAGCGGCCCACGAGCAGTACTTC. Translation: CASSQQGLAAHEQYF.

The chain employs TRBV7-8 and TRBJ2-3, with 7 bases identical to TRBD2. CDR1 SGHVS and CDR2 FQNEAQ come from the germline V gene. This CDR3 is 16 amino acids long. The V segment lost 1 base and the J segment 1 base; nucleotides outside the gene matches: 5. CDR3 protein: CASSLVPSGRTDTQYF. CDR3 coding DNA: TGTGCCAGCAGCTTAGTGCCTAGCGGCCGCACAGATACGCAGTATTTT.

V and J are TRBV5-8 and TRBJ1-5, with D tentatively TRBD1 (5 bases). CDR1 SGHTS and CDR2 YDEGEE come from the germline V gene. V was shortened by 4 bases and J by 7 bases, with 12 bases between the two germline ends. The CDR3 is 13 residues long. The CDR3 sequence: CASSIQGRQPQHF. The CDR3 nucleotides are TGTGCCAGCAGCATTCAGGGAAGGCAGCCCCAGCATTTT.